This TCR beta chain emerged from a study of T cell changes during pregnancy in multiple sclerosis. Produced via immunoSEQ multiplex PCR; TCRdb's table is partial and in-frame only. The sample lists roughly 68,000 clones; about 91% were seen once. The CDR3 has 18 amino acids. The sequence derives from a female donor in good health, enrolled as a control in a pregnancy study. This sample comprised peripheral blood, obtained in the second trimester of pregnancy. This chain connects TRBV21-1 to TRBJ2-7; TRBD1 reflects the table's D call only, with no check against the DNA. TRBV21-1 is labeled a pseudogene. This chain's CDR3 is CASSRSAGPGQGQYEQYF. The CDR3 region has the DNA TGTGCCAGCAGCAGGAGTGCTGGACCGGGACAGGGACAATACGAGCAGTACTTC.